The rows below give T cell receptor beta chains drawn from one sample of a study of shared clonotypes between healthy human individuals. Only in-frame clones appear in the TCRdb table, and some are missing; sequencing was by immunoSEQ multiplex PCR. The sample lists 2.3 million or so clones; 85% to 95% were seen once. Sequencing input: naive CD4+ T cells from PBMCs. These receptor sequences come from a man between 18 and 29 years old in good health. Some clones in this sample may be carry-over from other donors' samples. CDR3s include the opening cysteine and the closing phenylalanine or tryptophan. A D gene is named only where the DNA matches it firmly. Some rows have no size entry. The others give once, few or many, or a class for an expanded clone.

J: TRBJ1-1
V: TRBV5-4
size: -
D: -
DNA: TGTGCCAGCAGACCATTCAGGGGCACTGAAGCTTTCTTT
CDR3: CASRPFRGTEAFF

J: TRBJ2-5
V: TRBV28
size: -
D: -
DNA: TGTGCCAGCAGTTTGAGGGGAAGCGGACAAGAGACCCAGTACTTC
CDR3: CASSLRGSGQETQYF

J: TRBJ2-1
V: TRBV6-1
size: few
D: -
DNA: TGTGCCAGCAGTGAACGGAGCGGTTACAATGAGCAGTTCTTC
CDR3: CASSERSGYNEQFF

J: TRBJ2-7
V: TRBV7-2
size: -
D: -
DNA: TGTGCCAGCAGCCCCGGAGCCTACGAGCAGTACTTC
CDR3: CASSPGAYEQYF

J: TRBJ1-1
V: TRBV11-2
size: -
D: -
DNA: TGTGCCAGCAGCTTGAAAGGTACTGAAGCTTTCTTT
CDR3: CASSLKGTEAFF

J: TRBJ1-5
V: TRBV19
size: -
D: -
DNA: TGTGCCAGTAGTGACGGCGTCAATCAGCCCCAGCATTTT
CDR3: CASSDGVNQPQHF

J: TRBJ2-1
V: TRBV10-3
size: -
D: -
DNA: TGTGCCATCAGTGGCAACAATGAGCAGTTCTTC
CDR3: CAISGNNEQFF

J: TRBJ1-2
V: TRBV30
size: -
D: -
DNA: TGTGCCTGGAGTCCGACAGAGTACTATGGCTACACCTTC
CDR3: CAWSPTEYYGYTF

J: TRBJ2-3
V: TRBV5-6
size: -
D: TRBD2
DNA: TGTGCCAGCAGCCTTCCACCTAGCGGGATAGGAACAGATACGCAGTATTTT
CDR3: CASSLPPSGIGTDTQYF

J: TRBJ1-2
V: TRBV29-1
size: -
D: -
DNA: TGCAGCGTTGGACCCGCCCGGAGGGATGGCTACACCTTC
CDR3: CSVGPARRDGYTF

J: TRBJ2-7
V: TRBV6-5
size: -
D: TRBD2
DNA: TGTGCCAGCAGACCTAGCGGGGACTACTACGAGCAGTACTTC
CDR3: CASRPSGDYYEQYF

J: TRBJ2-7
V: TRBV28
size: -
D: TRBD1
DNA: TGTGCCAGCAGTCTCAAGTCCGGGACAGGGAACCCATCGTACGAGCAGTACTTC
CDR3: CASSLKSGTGNPSYEQYF

J: TRBJ1-2
V: TRBV18
size: -
D: -
DNA: TGTGCCAGCTCACCACCGAACAGCTACTATGGCTACACCTTC
CDR3: CASSPPNSYYGYTF

J: TRBJ2-2
V: TRBV2
size: -
D: -
DNA: TGTGCCAGCAGGGAGTATGGGGGCGGGGAGCTGTTTTTT
CDR3: CASREYGGGELFF

J: TRBJ2-2
V: TRBV28
size: -
D: TRBD2
DNA: TGTGCCAGCAGTTCTAGCGGGACCAGGGAGCTGTTTTTT
CDR3: CASSSSGTRELFF

J: TRBJ2-7
V: TRBV7-9
size: once
D: -
DNA: TGTGCCAGCAGCTCAACCCGGGACCGGCCCCACTACGAGCAGTACTTC
CDR3: CASSSTRDRPHYEQYF

J: TRBJ1-6
V: TRBV6-4
size: -
D: -
DNA: TGTGCCAGCAGTGACCCCGGGGCGGTGGAGGGACCTTCACCCCTCCACTTT
CDR3: CASSDPGAVEGPSPLHF

J: TRBJ2-7
V: TRBV6-5
size: -
D: -
DNA: TGTGCCAGCAGTTACAACGGACGGCCCTACGAGCAGTACTTC
CDR3: CASSYNGRPYEQYF

J: TRBJ2-7
V: TRBV29-1
size: -
D: -
DNA: TGCAGCGTTGCATCGCGCAACTCCTACGAGCAGTACTTC
CDR3: CSVASRNSYEQYF

J: TRBJ2-1
V: TRBV5-1
size: -
D: TRBD2
DNA: TGCGCCAGCAGCTCGTGGCGGGAGGGCCGAGGGGAGCAGTTCTTC
CDR3: CASSSWREGRGEQFF

J: TRBJ1-2
V: TRBV18
size: -
D: -
DNA: TGTGCCAGCTCACCATGGGTTCCGGAGGGCTTAAACTATGGCTACACCTTC
CDR3: CASSPWVPEGLNYGYTF

J: TRBJ2-1
V: TRBV7-3
size: -
D: -
DNA: TGTGCCAGCAGCTTAGTAGGGAGGAGCTCCTACAATGAGCAGTTCTTC
CDR3: CASSLVGRSSYNEQFF

J: TRBJ1-5
V: TRBV7-3
size: few
D: TRBD1
DNA: TGTGCCAGCAGCCAGGACAGGAATAGCAATCAGCCCCAGCATTTT
CDR3: CASSQDRNSNQPQHF

J: TRBJ2-1
V: TRBV25-1
size: -
D: -
DNA: TGTGCCAGCAGTGCCGGCGGAAGCTCCTACAATGAGCAGTTCTTC
CDR3: CASSAGGSSYNEQFF

J: TRBJ2-7
V: TRBV28
size: -
D: -
DNA: TGTGCCAGCAGTCCACAGACGCCCTCCTACGAGCAGTACTTC
CDR3: CASSPQTPSYEQYF

J: TRBJ1-4
V: TRBV5-1
size: -
D: -
DNA: TGCGCCAGCAGACCAATGGAGGGTTTTGCTAATGAAAAACTGTTTTTT
CDR3: CASRPMEGFANEKLFF

J: TRBJ2-5
V: TRBV5-1
size: -
D: -
DNA: TGCGCCAGCAGCTTGGGGGGTTCAGGGAACAGAGAGACCCAGTACTTC
CDR3: CASSLGGSGNRETQYF

J: TRBJ1-1
V: TRBV6-1
size: -
D: TRBD1
DNA: TGTGCCAGCAGGCCCGGACAGGCAAACACTGAAGCTTTCTTT
CDR3: CASRPGQANTEAFF

J: TRBJ2-7
V: TRBV6-5
size: -
D: TRBD1
DNA: TGTGCCAGCAGTCGACAGGGAATTTCCTACGAGCAGTACTTC
CDR3: CASSRQGISYEQYF

J: TRBJ1-1
V: TRBV6-1
size: -
D: TRBD1
DNA: TGTGCCAGCAGAGCTGTCGACAGGGCTACCACTGAAGCTTTCTTT
CDR3: CASRAVDRATTEAFF

J: TRBJ2-3
V: TRBV5-1
size: -
D: TRBD2
DNA: TGCGCCAGCACCCTGGGGACTAGTAAAGATACGCAGTATTTT
CDR3: CASTLGTSKDTQYF

J: TRBJ2-5
V: TRBV11-2
size: -
D: -
DNA: TGTGCCAGCAGCTCCCTGGTATCGGGGACCCAGTACTTC
CDR3: CASSSLVSGTQYF

J: TRBJ1-2
V: TRBV5-1
size: -
D: TRBD1
DNA: TGCGCCAGCAGCTCGACAGGGGGAAATGGCTACACCTTC
CDR3: CASSSTGGNGYTF

J: TRBJ2-2
V: TRBV9
size: once
D: -
DNA: TGTGCCAGCAGCGTAGAAGTGGGAGGGGGAATTCCAGGAGGGGAGCTGTTTTTT
CDR3: CASSVEVGGGIPGGELFF

J: TRBJ2-4
V: TRBV6-5
size: once
D: -
DNA: TGTGCCAGCAGCCCCAGGGATTTAAACATTCAGTACTTC
CDR3: CASSPRDLNIQYF

J: TRBJ1-3
V: TRBV30
size: -
D: TRBD1
DNA: TGTGCCTGGAGTGCTCAGACAGGGATGTCTGGAAACACCATATATTTT
CDR3: CAWSAQTGMSGNTIYF

J: TRBJ1-5
V: TRBV10-3
size: once
D: -
DNA: TGTGCCATCAGTGAGTCCCGCGGTGACAATCAGCCCCAGCATTTT
CDR3: CAISESRGDNQPQHF

J: TRBJ1-2
V: TRBV4-3
size: -
D: TRBD1
DNA: TGCGCCAGCAGCCGGATCCAAATTCGGACAGGGGGTTATGGCTACACCTTC
CDR3: CASSRIQIRTGGYGYTF

J: TRBJ2-5
V: TRBV11-1
size: -
D: -
DNA: TGTGCCAGCAGCTCCCCTAGGTCGGGAGAGACCCAGTACTTC
CDR3: CASSSPRSGETQYF

J: TRBJ2-1
V: TRBV11-2
size: -
D: TRBD2
DNA: TGTGCCAGCAGCTTATCTGTGGGACTAGCGGGAGTAAATGAGCAGTTCTTC
CDR3: CASSLSVGLAGVNEQFF

J: TRBJ2-3
V: TRBV7-9
size: -
D: -
DNA: TGTGCCAGCAGCTTAAATGCAGGGGGGGCAGATACGCAGTATTTT
CDR3: CASSLNAGGADTQYF